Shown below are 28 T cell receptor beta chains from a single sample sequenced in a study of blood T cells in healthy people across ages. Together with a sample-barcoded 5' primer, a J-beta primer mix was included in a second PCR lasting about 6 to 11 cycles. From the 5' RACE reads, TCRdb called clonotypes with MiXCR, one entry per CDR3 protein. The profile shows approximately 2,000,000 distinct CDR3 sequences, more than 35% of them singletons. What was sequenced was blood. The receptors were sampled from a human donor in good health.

The CDR3 is CASSDDRESSPLHF. CDR3 DNA sequence: TGTGCCAGCAGTGACGACAGGGAGAGTTCACCCCTCCACTTT. This chain joins TRBV27 and TRBJ1-6; 7 bases map to TRBD1. J gave up 9 bases and V 5 bases, and 7 bases lay outside the gene matches. The germline CDR1 and CDR2 sequences are MNHEY and SMNVEV (reference sequence). This CDR3 comprises 14 residues.

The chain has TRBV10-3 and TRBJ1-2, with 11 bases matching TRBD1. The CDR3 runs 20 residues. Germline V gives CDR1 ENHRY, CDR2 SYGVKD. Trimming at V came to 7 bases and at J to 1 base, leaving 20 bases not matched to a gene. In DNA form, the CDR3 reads TGTGCCATCACTAGTAAGACGGACAGGGGGCGCGATCCAATTAACTATGGCTACACCTTC. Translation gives CAITSKTDRGRDPINYGYTF.

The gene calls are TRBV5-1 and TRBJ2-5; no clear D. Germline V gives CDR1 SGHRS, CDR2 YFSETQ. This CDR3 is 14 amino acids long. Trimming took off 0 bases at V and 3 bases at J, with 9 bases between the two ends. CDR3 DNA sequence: TGCGCCAGCAGCTTGGAGGACCCCGAAGAGACCCAGTACTTC. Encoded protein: CASSLEDPEETQYF.

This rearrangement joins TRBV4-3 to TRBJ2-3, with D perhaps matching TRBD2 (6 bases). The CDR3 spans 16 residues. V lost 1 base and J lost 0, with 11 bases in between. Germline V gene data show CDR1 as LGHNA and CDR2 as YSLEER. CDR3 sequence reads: CASSQAERVSTDTQYF. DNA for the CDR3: TGCGCCAGCAGCCAAGCGGAGCGGGTGAGCACAGATACGCAGTATTTT.

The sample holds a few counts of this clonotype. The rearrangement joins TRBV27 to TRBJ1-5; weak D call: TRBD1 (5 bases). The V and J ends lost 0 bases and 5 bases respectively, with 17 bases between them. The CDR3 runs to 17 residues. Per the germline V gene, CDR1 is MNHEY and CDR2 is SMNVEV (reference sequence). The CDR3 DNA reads TGTGCCAGCAGTTTATCACCACGGGGCAGGGCCCATCAGCCCCAGCATTTT. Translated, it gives CASSLSPRGRAHQPQHF.

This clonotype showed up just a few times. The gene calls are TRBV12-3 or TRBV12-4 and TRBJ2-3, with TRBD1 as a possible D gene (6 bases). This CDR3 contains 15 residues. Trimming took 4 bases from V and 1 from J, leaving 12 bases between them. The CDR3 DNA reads TGTGCCAGCAGTTCCAGGGGTCACCGCACAGATACGCAGTATTTT. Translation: CASSSRGHRTDTQYF.

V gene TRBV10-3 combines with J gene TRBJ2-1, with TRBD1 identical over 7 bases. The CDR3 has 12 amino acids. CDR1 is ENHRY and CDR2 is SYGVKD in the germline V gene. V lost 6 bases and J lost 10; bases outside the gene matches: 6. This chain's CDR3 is CAISHRGYEQFF. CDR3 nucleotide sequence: TGTGCCATCAGCCACAGGGGTTACGAGCAGTTCTTC.

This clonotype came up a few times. The CDR3 loop reads CASSSRTSGSTQYF. CDR3 DNA sequence: TGTGCCAGCAGTTCTAGGACTAGCGGGAGTACGCAGTATTTT. The chain couples TRBV2 to TRBJ2-3, with 13 bases matching TRBD2. The CDR3 is 14 amino acids. The germline V gene has CDR1 SNHLY and CDR2 FYNNEI. V lost 5 bases to trimming and J lost 8 bases; unmatched junction nucleotides: 4.

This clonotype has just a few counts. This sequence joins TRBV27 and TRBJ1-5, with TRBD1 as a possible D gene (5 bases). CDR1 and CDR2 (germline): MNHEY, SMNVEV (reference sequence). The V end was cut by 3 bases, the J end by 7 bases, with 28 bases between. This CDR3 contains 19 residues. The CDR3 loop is CASSFPWVGGRTWNQPQHF. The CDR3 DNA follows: TGTGCCAGCAGTTTCCCTTGGGTTGGGGGTAGGACTTGGAACCAGCCCCAGCATTTT.

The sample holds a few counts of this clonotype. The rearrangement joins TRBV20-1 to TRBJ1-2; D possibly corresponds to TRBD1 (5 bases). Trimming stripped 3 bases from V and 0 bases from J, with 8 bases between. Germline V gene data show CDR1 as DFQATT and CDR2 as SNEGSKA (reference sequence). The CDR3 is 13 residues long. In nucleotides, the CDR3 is TGCAGTGCTAGCGACAGAACTAACTATGGCTACACCTTC. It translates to CSASDRTNYGYTF.

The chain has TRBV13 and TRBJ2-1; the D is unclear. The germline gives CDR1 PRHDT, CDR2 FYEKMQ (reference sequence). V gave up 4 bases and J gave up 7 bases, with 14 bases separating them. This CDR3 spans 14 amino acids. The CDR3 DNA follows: TGTGCCAGCAGCTCCCCAAGAGGTCGGAATGAGCAGTTCTTC. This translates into CASSSPRGRNEQFF.

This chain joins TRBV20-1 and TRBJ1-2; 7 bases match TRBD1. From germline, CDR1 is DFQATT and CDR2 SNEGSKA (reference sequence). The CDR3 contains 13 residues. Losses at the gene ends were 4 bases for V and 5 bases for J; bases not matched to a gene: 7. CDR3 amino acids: CSATKGGAYGYTF. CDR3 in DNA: TGCAGTGCTACAAAAGGGGGCGCATATGGCTACACCTTC.

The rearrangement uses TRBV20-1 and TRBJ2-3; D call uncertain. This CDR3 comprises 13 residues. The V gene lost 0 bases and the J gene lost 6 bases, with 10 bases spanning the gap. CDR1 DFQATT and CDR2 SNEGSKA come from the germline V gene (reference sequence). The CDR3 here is CSARELGADTQYF. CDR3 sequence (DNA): TGCAGTGCTAGAGAGCTAGGCGCGGATACGCAGTATTTT.

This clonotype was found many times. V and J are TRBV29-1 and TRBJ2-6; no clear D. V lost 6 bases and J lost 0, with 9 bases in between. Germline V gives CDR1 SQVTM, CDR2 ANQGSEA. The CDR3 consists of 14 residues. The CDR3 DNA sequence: TGCAGCGTCTCGGCAAGCTCTGGGGCCAACGTCCTGACTTTC. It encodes CSVSASSGANVLTF.

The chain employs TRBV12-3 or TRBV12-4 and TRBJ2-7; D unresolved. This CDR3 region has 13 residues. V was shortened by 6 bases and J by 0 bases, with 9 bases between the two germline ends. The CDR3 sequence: CASSYIDSYEQYF. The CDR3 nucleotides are TGTGCCAGCAGCTACATAGACTCCTACGAGCAGTACTTC.

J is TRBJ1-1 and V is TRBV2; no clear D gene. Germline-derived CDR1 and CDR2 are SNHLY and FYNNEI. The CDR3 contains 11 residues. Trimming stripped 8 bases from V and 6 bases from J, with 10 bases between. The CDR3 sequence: CASVLWAEAFF. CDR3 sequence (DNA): TGTGCCAGCGTTTTATGGGCTGAAGCTTTCTTT. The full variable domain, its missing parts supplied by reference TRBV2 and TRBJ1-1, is EPEVTQTPSHQVTQMGQEVILRCVPISNHLYFYWYRQILGQKVEFLVSFYNNEISEKSEIFDDQFSVERPDGSNFTLKIRSTKLEDSAMYFCASVLWAEAFFGQGTRLTVV.

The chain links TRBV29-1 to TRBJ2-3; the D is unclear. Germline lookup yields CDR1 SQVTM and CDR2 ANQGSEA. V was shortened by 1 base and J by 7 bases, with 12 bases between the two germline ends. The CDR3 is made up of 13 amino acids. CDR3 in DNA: TGCAGCGTTGAAGCCTTAGGAGCAAATACGCAGTATTTT. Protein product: CSVEALGANTQYF.

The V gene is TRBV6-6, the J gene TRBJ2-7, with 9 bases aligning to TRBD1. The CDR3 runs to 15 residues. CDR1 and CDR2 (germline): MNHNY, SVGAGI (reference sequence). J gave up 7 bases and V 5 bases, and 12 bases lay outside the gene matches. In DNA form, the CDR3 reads TGTGCCAGCAGTAGGTCGACAGGGGGTACGTGGGAGCAGTACTTC. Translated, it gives CASSRSTGGTWEQYF.

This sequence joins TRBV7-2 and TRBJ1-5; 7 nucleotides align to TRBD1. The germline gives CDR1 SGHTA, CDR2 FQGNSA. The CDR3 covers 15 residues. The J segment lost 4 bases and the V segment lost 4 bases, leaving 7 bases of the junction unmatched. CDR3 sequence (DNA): TGTGCCAGCAGCTACCGGACAGGCGCTAATCAGCCCCAGCATTTT. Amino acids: CASSYRTGANQPQHF.

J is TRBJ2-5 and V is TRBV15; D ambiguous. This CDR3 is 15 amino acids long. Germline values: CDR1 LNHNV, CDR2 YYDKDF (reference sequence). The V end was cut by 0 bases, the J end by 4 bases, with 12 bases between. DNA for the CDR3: TGTGCCACCAGCAGAGATCGCGGCTACCGAGAGACCCAGTACTTC. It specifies CATSRDRGYRETQYF.

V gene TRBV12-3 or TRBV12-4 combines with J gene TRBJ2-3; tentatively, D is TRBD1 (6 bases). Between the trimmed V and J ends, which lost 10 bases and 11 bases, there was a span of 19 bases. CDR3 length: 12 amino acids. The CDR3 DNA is TGTGCCATCACCCAATGGGACAATGAGCAGTATTTT. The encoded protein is CAITQWDNEQYF.

The CDR3: CASSFIYQPQHF. CDR3 nucleotide sequence: TGTGCCAGCAGTTTCATCTATCAGCCCCAGCATTTT. The V gene is TRBV12-3 or TRBV12-4, the J gene TRBJ1-5, with D unresolved. V lost 3 bases and J 5 bases, leaving 5 bases between the germline ends. This CDR3 is built from 12 residues.

CDR3 protein: CASSRSGLLGETQYF. In DNA form, the CDR3 reads TGTGCCAGCAGTAGGTCGGGTCTTTTGGGAGAGACCCAGTACTTC. The rearrangement uses TRBV11-2 and TRBJ2-5, with no clear D. Trimming cost V 6 bases and J 4 bases, with 18 bases left between them. This CDR3 spans 15 amino acids. Per the germline V gene, CDR1 is SGHAT and CDR2 is FQNNGV. Full variable domain (rest looked up from reference TRBV11-2 and TRBJ2-5): EAGVAQSPRYKIIEKRQSVAFWCNPISGHATLYWYQQILGQGPKLLIQFQNNGVVDDSQLPKDRFSAERLKGVDSTLKIQPAKLEDSAVYLCASSRSGLLGETQYFGPGTRLLVL.

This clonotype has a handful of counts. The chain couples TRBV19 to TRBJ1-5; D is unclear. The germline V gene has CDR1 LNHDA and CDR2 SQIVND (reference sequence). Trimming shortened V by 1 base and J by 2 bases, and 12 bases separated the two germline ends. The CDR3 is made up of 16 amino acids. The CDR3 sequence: CASSIGSSSGNQPQHF. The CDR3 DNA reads TGTGCCAGTAGTATAGGTAGCTCTTCTGGCAATCAGCCCCAGCATTTT. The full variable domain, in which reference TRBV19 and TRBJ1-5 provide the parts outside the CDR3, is DGGITQSPKYLFRKEGQNVTLSCEQNLNHDAMYWYRQDPGQGLRLIYYSQIVNDFQKGDIAEGYSVSREKKESFPLTVTSAQKNPTAFYLCASSIGSSSGNQPQHFGDGTRLSIL.

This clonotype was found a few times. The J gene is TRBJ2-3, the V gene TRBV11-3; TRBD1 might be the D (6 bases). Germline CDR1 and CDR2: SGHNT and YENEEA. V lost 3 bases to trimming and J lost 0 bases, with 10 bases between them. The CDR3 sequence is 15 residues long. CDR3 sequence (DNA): TGTGCCAGCAGCTTCGACAGGCTTAGCACAGATACGCAGTATTTT. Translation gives CASSFDRLSTDTQYF.

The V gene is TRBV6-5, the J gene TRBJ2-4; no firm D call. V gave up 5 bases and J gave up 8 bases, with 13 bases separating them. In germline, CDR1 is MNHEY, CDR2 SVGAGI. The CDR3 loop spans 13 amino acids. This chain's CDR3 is CASSAGVEDIQYF. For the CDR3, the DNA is TGTGCCAGCAGTGCTGGGGTTGAGGACATTCAGTACTTC.

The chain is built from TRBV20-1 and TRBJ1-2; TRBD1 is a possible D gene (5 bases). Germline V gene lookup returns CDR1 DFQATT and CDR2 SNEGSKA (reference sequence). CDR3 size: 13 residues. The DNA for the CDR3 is TGCAGCGGGGGAGCCGGGCCAAACTATGGCTACACCTTC. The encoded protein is CSGGAGPNYGYTF.

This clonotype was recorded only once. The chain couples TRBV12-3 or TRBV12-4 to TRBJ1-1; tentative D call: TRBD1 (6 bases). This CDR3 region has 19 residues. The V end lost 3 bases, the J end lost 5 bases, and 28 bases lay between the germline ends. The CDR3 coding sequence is TGTGCCAGCAGTTTTTGGCATGGGGGCCTTGGGGACTTTCAAACTGAAGCTTTCTTT. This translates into CASSFWHGGLGDFQTEAFF.